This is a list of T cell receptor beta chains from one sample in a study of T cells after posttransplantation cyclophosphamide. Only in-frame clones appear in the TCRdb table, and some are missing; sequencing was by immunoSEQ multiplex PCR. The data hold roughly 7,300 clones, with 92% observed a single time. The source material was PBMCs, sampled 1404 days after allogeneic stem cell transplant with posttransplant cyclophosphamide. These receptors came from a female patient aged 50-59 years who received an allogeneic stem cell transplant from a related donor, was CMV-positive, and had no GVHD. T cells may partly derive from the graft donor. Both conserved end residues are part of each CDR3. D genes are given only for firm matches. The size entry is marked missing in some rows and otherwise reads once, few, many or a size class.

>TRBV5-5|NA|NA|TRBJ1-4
TGTGCCAGCAGCTTGGGGTCCCGGGAGATGCTGTTTTTT
CASSLGSREMLFF
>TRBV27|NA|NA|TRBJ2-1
TGTGCCAGCAGTTGGGGGGGCATCAACAATGAGCAGTTCTTC
CASSWGGINNEQFF
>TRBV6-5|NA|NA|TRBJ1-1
TGTGCCAGCAGCGGGATCACTGAAGCTTTCTTT
CASSGITEAFF
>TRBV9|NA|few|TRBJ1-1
TGTGCCAGCAGCGTAGCACCAGGGGCCGGCACTGAAGCTTTCTTT
CASSVAPGAGTEAFF
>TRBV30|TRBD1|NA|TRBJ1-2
TGTGCCTGGAGTGTGGGACAGGGCTATGGCTACACCTTC
CAWSVGQGYGYTF
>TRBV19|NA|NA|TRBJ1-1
TGTGCCAGTAGTATTCAGGGTGTTGGGAATGGGAACACTGAAGCTTTCTTT
CASSIQGVGNGNTEAFF
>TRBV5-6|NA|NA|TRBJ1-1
TGTGCCAGCAGCTCTTGGACAGCAGAAGCTTTCTTT
CASSSWTAEAFF
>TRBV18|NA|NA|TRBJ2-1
TGTGCCAGCTCACCTCAGACAGATTACAATGAGCAGTTCTTC
CASSPQTDYNEQFF
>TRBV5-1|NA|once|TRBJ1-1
TGCGCCAGCAGCTTGGGACAGGTCCCTACTGAAGCTTTCTTT
CASSLGQVPTEAFF
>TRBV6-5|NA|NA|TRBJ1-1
TGTGCCAGCAGTTGGGGCAGGGCGATGCCCGAAGCTTTCTTT
CASSWGRAMPEAFF
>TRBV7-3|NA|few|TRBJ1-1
TGTGCCAGCAGCTTAACCGCCGGAGGGAACACTGAAGCTTTCTTT
CASSLTAGGNTEAFF
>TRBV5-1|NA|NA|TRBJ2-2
TGCGCCAGCAGCCCAATGATGGCGACAGCAAACACCGGGGAGCTGTTTTTT
CASSPMMATANTGELFF
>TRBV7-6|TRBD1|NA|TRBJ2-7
TGTGCCAGCAGCTTAGGGACAGGATACGGCGAGCAGTACTTC
CASSLGTGYGEQYF
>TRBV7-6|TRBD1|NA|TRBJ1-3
TGTGCCAGCAGCCTGGGACAGGGAAACACCATATATTTT
CASSLGQGNTIYF
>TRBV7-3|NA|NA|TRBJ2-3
TGTGCCAGCAGCTTAGAATCAGGCACAGATACGCAGTATTTT
CASSLESGTDTQYF
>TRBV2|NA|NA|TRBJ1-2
TGTGCCAGCCTCCGAGGCGGTAATGGCTACACCTTC
CASLRGGNGYTF
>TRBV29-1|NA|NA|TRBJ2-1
TGCAGCGTTGCCCTGGGCGGGGCCTCCTACAATGAGCAGTTCTTC
CSVALGGASYNEQFF
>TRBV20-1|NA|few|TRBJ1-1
TGCAGTGCCGGGAGGGGGACTGAAGCTTTCTTT
CSAGRGTEAFF
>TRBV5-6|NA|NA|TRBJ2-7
TGTGCCAGCAGCTTGTTCCCGGGACAACAAAGCGAGCAGTACTTC
CASSLFPGQQSEQYF
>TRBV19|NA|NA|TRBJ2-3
TGTGCCAGTGAGGGTTACACAGATACGCAGTATTTT
CASEGYTDTQYF
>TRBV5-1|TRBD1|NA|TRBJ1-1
TGCGCCAGCAGCCAGACAGGGTATGAAGCTTTCTTT
CASSQTGYEAFF
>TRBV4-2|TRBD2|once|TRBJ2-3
TGTGCCAGCAGCCGCCAGCGGGGGGGGGCAGATACGCAGTATTTT
CASSRQRGGADTQYF
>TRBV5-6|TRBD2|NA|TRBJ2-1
TGTGCCAGCAGCTTGGCTAGCGGGAGTACGTACAATGAGCAGTTCTTC
CASSLASGSTYNEQFF
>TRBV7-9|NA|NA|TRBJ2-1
TGTGCCAGCAGGGGTTGGAGGGCCCGTCGGAACTACAATGAGCAGTTCTTC
CASRGWRARRNYNEQFF
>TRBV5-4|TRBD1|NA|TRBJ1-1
TGTGCCAGCAGCCCACAGGGGGCCCGGGGGACTGAAGCTTTCTTT
CASSPQGARGTEAFF
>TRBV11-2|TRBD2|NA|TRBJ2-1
TGTGCCAGCAGCTTCCCGTTGCGGGAGGGCCTAAAGATTGAGCAGTTCTTC
CASSFPLREGLKIEQFF
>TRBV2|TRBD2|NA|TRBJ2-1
TGTGCCAGCAGCATCTTGACTAGCGGGAGCCTAGGGGAGCAGTTCTTC
CASSILTSGSLGEQFF
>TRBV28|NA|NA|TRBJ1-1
TGTGCCAGCATACCGGGACAATTGAACACTGAAGCTTTCTTT
CASIPGQLNTEAFF
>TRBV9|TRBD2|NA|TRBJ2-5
TGTGCCAGCAGCGTAGCGGTGGGAGGGCCACAGACCCAGTACTTC
CASSVAVGGPQTQYF